One and the same sample provided the 8 T cell receptor beta chains below, sequenced in a study of Graves' ophthalmopathy and Graves' hyperthyroidism. The study amplified TCR beta CDR3 regions using RNA transcripts. The authors performed first-round RT-PCR with HTBI primers and then a second-round multiplex PCR. TCRdb fed the multiplex PCR reads into MiXCR, producing one record per CDR3 protein. The sample shows under 400,000 distinct CDR3 sequences, roughly 17% of them seen only once. The sequencing sample was made of peripheral blood. The receptors here all came from an adult man with Graves' ophthalmopathy.

This clonotype was detected many times. Here the CDR3 DNA reads TGTGCCAGCGAGGACGGCGTTGAAGCTTTCTTT. Its protein is CASEDGVEAFF. This chain joins TRBV27 and TRBJ1-1; D not certain. Trimming removed 8 bases at V and 7 bases at J, with 11 bases between. This CDR3 has 11 amino acids. The germline V gene has CDR1 MNHEY and CDR2 SMNVEV (reference sequence).

This clonotype occurred many times. Likely a read error: the CDR3 ends without its conserved phenylalanine or tryptophan. This chain uses TRBV7-3 with TRBJ2-7, with 10 bases identical to TRBD1. V dropped 3 bases and J dropped 2; count of bases not matched to a gene: 7. The germline V gene has CDR1 SGHTA and CDR2 FQGTGA. The CDR3 loop spans 16 amino acids. CDR3: CASSLDGQGGPYEQYL. As DNA, the CDR3 is TGTGCCAGCAGCTTGGACGGACAGGGGGGCCCCTACGAGCAGTACCTC.

This clonotype was observed many times. The genes are TRBV27 and TRBJ2-5, with TRBD2 identical over 10 bases. This CDR3 region has 15 residues. Looked up from germline, CDR1 is MNHEY and CDR2 is SMNVEV (reference sequence). V lost 6 bases, J lost 2 bases, and 6 bases stayed unmatched. Here the CDR3 DNA reads TGTGCCAGCAGGCCTGGGACTAGCGAACAAGAGACCCAGTACTTC. It specifies CASRPGTSEQETQYF.

To note about this clonotype: This CDR3 is missing its conserved last phenylalanine or tryptophan, likely due to a read error. The genes are TRBV24-1 and TRBJ1-2; D gene uncertain. The CDR3 is made up of 13 amino acids. Germline assignment: CDR1 KGHDR and CDR2 SFDVKD. V was cut by 2 bases and J by 3 bases, with 6 bases left in between. CDR3 sequence (DNA): TGTGCCACCAGTGATTGGGGATACTATGGCTACACCCTC. Encoded protein: CATSDWGYYGYTL.

Details on this clonotype: A much larger clone differs from this one at a single base, so this may be a read error. This chain links TRBV4-3 with TRBJ1-2; 8 nucleotides match TRBD1. The CDR3 is 15 amino acids. V shed 0 bases, J shed 7 bases, and the junction held 7 bases outside the gene matches. Germline CDR1 reads LGHNA; CDR2 reads YSLEER. The CDR3 here is CASSQDLDRACGYTF. The CDR3 nucleotides read TGCGCCAGCAGCCAAGATCTGGACAGGGCCTGTGGCTACACCTTC.

This clonotype appeared many times. The V gene is TRBV24-1, the J gene TRBJ2-5; D ambiguous. The germline V gene has CDR1 KGHDR and CDR2 SFDVKD. The ends were cut back, 3 bases at V and 4 bases at J, with 14 bases in the middle. The CDR3 runs 15 residues. DNA of the CDR3: TGTGCCACCAGTGATCCCCTGCAAATGGGAGAGACCCAGTACTTC. The encoded protein is CATSDPLQMGETQYF.

Many counts were recorded for this clonotype. This chain joins TRBV28 and TRBJ2-7; a possible D gene is TRBD1 (6 bases). The V gene's germline CDR1 is MDHEN and CDR2 SYDVKM. CDR3 length: 13 amino acids. The V end lost 3 bases, the J end lost 4 bases, and 10 bases lay between the germline ends. As DNA, the CDR3 is TGTGCCAGCAGTTTGGGACACCCTTACGAGCAGTACTTC. Translation gives CASSLGHPYEQYF.

This clonotype appeared many times. The chain couples TRBV28 to TRBJ1-5; D uncertain. The germline gives CDR1 MDHEN, CDR2 SYDVKM. This CDR3 contains 14 residues. The V gene lost 3 bases and the J gene lost 3 bases, with 9 bases spanning the gap. Here the CDR3 reads CASSFGQNNQPQHF. Here the CDR3 DNA reads TGTGCCAGCAGTTTCGGGCAGAACAATCAGCCCCAGCATTTT.